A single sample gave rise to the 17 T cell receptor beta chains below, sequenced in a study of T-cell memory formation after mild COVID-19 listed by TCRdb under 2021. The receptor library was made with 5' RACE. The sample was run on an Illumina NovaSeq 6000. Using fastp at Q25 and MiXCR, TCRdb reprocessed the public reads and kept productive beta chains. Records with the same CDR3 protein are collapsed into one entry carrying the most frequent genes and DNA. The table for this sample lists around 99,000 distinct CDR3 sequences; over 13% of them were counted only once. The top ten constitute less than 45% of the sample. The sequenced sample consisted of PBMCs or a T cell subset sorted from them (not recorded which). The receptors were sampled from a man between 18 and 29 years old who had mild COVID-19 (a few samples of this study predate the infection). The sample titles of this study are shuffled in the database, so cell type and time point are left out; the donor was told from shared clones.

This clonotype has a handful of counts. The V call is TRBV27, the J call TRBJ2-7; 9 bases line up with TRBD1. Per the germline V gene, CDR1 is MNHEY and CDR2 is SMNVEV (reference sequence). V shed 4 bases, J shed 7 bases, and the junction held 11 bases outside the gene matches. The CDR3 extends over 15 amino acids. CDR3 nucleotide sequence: TGTGCCAGCAGTTGGGTACAGGGGGCGATGGAGGAGCAGTACTTC. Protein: CASSWVQGAMEEQYF.

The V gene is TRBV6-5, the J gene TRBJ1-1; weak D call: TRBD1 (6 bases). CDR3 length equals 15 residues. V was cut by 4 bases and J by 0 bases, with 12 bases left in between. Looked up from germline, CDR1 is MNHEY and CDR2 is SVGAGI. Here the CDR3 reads CASSLDSSLNTEAFF. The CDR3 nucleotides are TGTGCCAGCAGTTTGGACAGCTCCTTGAACACTGAAGCTTTCTTT.

The CDR3 DNA is TGTGCCAGCAGCTCTCGGGACAGGGGGCTTAACGGGGAGCTGTTTTTT. This gives the protein CASSSRDRGLNGELFF. The chain has TRBV5-4 and TRBJ2-2; 12 nucleotides agree with TRBD1. This CDR3 has 16 amino acids. The trim removed 3 bases at V and 7 bases at J, leaving 7 bases unmatched. From germline, CDR1 is SGHNT and CDR2 YYREEE (reference sequence).

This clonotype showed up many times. The CDR3 bases are TGTGCCAGCAGCACTAGGCCGGGACTAGGGTACACAGATACGCAGTATTTT. Protein product: CASSTRPGLGYTDTQYF. The chain joins TRBV7-8 to TRBJ2-3; 8 nucleotides agree with TRBD2. The CDR3 length is 17 residues. V shed 5 bases, J shed 2 bases, and the junction held 12 bases outside the gene matches. Germline-derived CDR1 and CDR2 are SGHVS and FQNEAQ.

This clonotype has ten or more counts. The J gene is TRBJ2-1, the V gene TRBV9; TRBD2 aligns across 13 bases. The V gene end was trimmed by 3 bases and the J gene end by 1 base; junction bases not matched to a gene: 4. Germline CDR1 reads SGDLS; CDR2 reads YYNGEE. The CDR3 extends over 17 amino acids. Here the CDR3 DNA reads TGTGCCAGCAGCGATACTAGCGGGGGGGGTTCCTACAATGAGCAGTTCTTC. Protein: CASSDTSGGGSYNEQFF. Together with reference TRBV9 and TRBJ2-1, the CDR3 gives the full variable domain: DSGVTQTPKHLITATGQRVTLRCSPRSGDLSVYWYQQSLDQGLQFLIQYYNGEERAKGNILERFSAQQFPDLHSELNLSSLELGDSALYFCASSDTSGGGSYNEQFFGPGTRLTVL.

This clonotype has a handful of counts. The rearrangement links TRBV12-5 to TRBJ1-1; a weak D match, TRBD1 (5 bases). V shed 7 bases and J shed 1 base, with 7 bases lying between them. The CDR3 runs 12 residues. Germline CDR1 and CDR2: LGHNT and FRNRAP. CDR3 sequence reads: CASAQGNTEAFF. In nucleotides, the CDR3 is TGTGCTAGTGCCCAGGGGAACACTGAAGCTTTCTTT.

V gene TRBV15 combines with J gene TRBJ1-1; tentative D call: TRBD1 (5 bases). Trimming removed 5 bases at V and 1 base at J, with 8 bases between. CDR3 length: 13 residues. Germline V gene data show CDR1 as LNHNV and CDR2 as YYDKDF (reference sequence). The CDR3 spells CATSSGANTEAFF. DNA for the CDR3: TGTGCCACCAGCTCCGGGGCGAACACTGAAGCTTTCTTT.

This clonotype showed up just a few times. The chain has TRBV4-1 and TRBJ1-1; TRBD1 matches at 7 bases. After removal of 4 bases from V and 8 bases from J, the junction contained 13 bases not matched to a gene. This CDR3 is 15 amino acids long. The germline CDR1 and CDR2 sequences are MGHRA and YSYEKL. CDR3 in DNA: TGCGCCAGCAGCCCCCAGGGGGTGGTGGGATCGGAAGCTTTCTTT. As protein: CASSPQGVVGSEAFF.

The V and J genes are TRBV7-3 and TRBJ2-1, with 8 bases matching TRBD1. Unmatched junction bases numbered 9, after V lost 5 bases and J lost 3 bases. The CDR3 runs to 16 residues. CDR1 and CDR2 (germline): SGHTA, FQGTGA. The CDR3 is CASSREGQALYNEQFF. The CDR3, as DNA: TGTGCCAGCAGCCGAGAGGGACAGGCCCTCTACAATGAGCAGTTCTTC. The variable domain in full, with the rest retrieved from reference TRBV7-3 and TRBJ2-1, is GAGVSQTPSNKVTEKGKYVELRCDPISGHTALYWYRQSLGQGPEFLIYFQGTGAADDSGLPNDRFFAVRPEGSVSTLKIQRTERGDSAVYLCASSREGQALYNEQFFGPGTRLTVL.

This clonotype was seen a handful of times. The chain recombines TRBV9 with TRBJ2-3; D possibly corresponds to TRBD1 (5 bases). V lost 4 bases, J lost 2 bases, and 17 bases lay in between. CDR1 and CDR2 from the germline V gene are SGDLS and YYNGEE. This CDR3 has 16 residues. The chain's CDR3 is CASSPSTGHITDTQYF. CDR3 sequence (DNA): TGTGCCAGCAGCCCCAGCACAGGACACATCACAGATACGCAGTATTTT.

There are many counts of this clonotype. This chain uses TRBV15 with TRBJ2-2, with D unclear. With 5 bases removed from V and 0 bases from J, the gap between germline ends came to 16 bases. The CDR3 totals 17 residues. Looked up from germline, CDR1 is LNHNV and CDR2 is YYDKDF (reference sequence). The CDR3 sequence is CATSLRRWQPNTGELFF. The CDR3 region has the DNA TGTGCCACCAGCTTACGCCGCTGGCAACCGAACACCGGGGAGCTGTTTTTT.

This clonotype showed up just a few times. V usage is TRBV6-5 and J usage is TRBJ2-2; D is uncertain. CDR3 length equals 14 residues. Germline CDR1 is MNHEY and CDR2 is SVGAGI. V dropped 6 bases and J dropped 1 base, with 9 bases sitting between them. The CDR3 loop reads CASSPSLNTGELFF. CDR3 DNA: TGTGCCAGCAGCCCCTCGTTGAACACCGGGGAGCTGTTTTTT.

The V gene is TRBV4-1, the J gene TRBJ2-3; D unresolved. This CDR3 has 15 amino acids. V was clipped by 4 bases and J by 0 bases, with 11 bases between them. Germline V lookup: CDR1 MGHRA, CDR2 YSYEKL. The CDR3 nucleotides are TGCGCCAGCAGCCCGACGTACTCGAGCACAGATACGCAGTATTTT. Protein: CASSPTYSSTDTQYF.

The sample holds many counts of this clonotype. DNA of the CDR3: TGTGCCAGCAGTTACTCGGCAGGTTACGAGCAGTACGTC. Its translation: CASSYSAGYEQYV. The chain carries TRBV6-2 or TRBV6-3 and TRBJ2-7, with D uncertain. In germline, CDR1 is MNHEY, CDR2 SVGEGT. Trimming pared 0 bases from V and 4 bases from J, leaving 7 bases between. The CDR3 runs to 13 residues.

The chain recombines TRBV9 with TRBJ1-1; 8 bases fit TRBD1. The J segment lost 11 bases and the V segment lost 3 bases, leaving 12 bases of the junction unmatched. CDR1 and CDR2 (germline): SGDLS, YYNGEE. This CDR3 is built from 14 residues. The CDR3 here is CASSAGLGQGIAFF. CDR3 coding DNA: TGTGCCAGCAGCGCGGGACTTGGACAGGGAATTGCTTTCTTT. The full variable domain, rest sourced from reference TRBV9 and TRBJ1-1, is DSGVTQTPKHLITATGQRVTLRCSPRSGDLSVYWYQQSLDQGLQFLIQYYNGEERAKGNILERFSAQQFPDLHSELNLSSLELGDSALYFCASSAGLGQGIAFFGQGTRLTVV.

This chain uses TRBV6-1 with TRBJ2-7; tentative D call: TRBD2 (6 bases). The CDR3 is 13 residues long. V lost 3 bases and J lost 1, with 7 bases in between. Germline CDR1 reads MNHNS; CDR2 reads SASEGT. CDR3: CASSDGGSYEQYV. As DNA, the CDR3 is TGTGCCAGCAGTGACGGGGGTTCCTACGAGCAGTACGTC.

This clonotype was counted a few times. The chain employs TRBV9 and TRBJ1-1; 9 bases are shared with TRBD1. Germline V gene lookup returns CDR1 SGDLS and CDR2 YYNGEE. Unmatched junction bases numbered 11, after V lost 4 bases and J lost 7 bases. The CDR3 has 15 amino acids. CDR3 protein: CASSPRTGASGEAFF. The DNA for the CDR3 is TGTGCCAGCAGCCCGCGGACAGGGGCATCGGGTGAAGCTTTCTTT.